One and the same sample provided the 18 T cell receptor beta chains below, sequenced in a study of cytomegalovirus exposure and HLA in healthy donors (dated by TCRdb to the late 2010s). Library construction relied on the immunoSEQ multiplex PCR assay. Drawn from immuneACCESS, this table holds only the in-frame rearrangements with V and J called that TCRdb kept. Clones are partly lost; checked studies trace under half to an unresolved V gene and leave the rest unexplained. The sample table shows tens of thousands of clones, and approximately 94% are seen once. The ten largest clonotypes hold 1.4% of the sample. Sequencing used PBMCs. The receptors were gathered from a young man in good health and CMV-seropositive.

This chain links TRBV12-5 with TRBJ2-7, with D possibly TRBD2 on 5 matching bases. V dropped 4 bases and J dropped 3 bases, with 7 bases sitting between them. Germline lookup yields CDR1 LGHNT and CDR2 FRNRAP. The CDR3 is 12 residues long. DNA for the CDR3: TGTGCTAGTGGTTCGGGGATCTACGAGCAGTACTTC. It codes for CASGSGIYEQYF.

The chain carries TRBV9 and TRBJ2-3; D call uncertain. Trimming cost V 0 bases and J 6 bases, with 8 bases left between them. The CDR3 totals 13 residues. CDR1 is SGDLS, CDR2 YYNGEE, per germline. The CDR3 loop reads CASSVVGPDTQYF. CDR3 nucleotide sequence: TGTGCCAGCAGCGTAGTGGGCCCGGATACGCAGTATTTT.

The chain carries TRBV28 and TRBJ1-5; perhaps TRBD1 as D (5 bases). V shed 3 bases and J shed 2 bases, with 8 bases lying between them. The germline gives CDR1 MDHEN, CDR2 SYDVKM. This CDR3 comprises 14 residues. The CDR3 coding sequence is TGTGCCAGCAGTTTGGGGGGGGGCAATCAGCCCCAGCATTTT. Protein product: CASSLGGGNQPQHF.

Remarks on this clone: The germline gene is not matched at one end of the junction; a read error may be the cause. The rearrangement joins TRBV5-1 to TRBJ1-1, with 9 bases fitting TRBD1. CDR3 length: 15 amino acids. CDR1 is SGHRS and CDR2 is YFSETQ in the germline V gene. Written as DNA, the CDR3 is TGCGCCAGCACCTTGACAGGGGGGGATTCCACTGAAGCTTTCTTT. It translates to CASTLTGGDSTEAFF.

CDR3 sequence (DNA): TGTGCCACCCTATCCTCCGATGCCAGACAGGGGAAATACAATGAGCAGTTCTTC. Protein: CATLSSDARQGKYNEQFF. The genes are TRBV10-3 and TRBJ2-1, with 8 bases that match TRBD1. The germline gives CDR1 ENHRY, CDR2 SYGVKD. This CDR3 spans 18 amino acids. J was trimmed by 4 bases and V by 10 bases; bases with no gene match: 21.

V usage is TRBV5-1 and J usage is TRBJ1-4, with D uncertain. The V gene's germline CDR1 is SGHRS and CDR2 YFSETQ. Between the trimmed V and J ends, which lost 4 bases and 0 bases, there was a span of 13 bases. The CDR3 has 16 amino acids. CDR3 protein: CASSLKQRATNEKLFF. CDR3 in DNA: TGCGCCAGCAGCCTAAAACAGAGAGCAACTAATGAAAAACTGTTTTTT.

This chain connects TRBV30 to TRBJ2-1; D is uncertain. Trimming stripped 3 bases from V and 6 bases from J, with 6 bases between. Germline CDR1 is GTSNPN and CDR2 is SVGIG (reference sequence). CDR3 size: 11 residues. The CDR3 loop is CAWRAPNEQFF. For the CDR3, the DNA is TGTGCCTGGAGAGCCCCCAATGAGCAGTTCTTC.

V gene TRBV19 combines with J gene TRBJ2-1; 11 bases map to TRBD2. Germline lookup yields CDR1 LNHDA and CDR2 SQIVND (reference sequence). J gave up 4 bases and V 0 bases, and 5 bases lay outside the gene matches. The CDR3 loop spans 17 amino acids. In DNA form, the CDR3 reads TGTGCCAGTAGTATAGATATAGCGGGAGGGGGGTACAATGAGCAGTTCTTC. Protein sequence: CASSIDIAGGGYNEQFF.

The rearrangement joins TRBV19 to TRBJ1-5; a possible D gene is TRBD1 (6 bases). The germline V gene has CDR1 LNHDA and CDR2 SQIVND (reference sequence). The CDR3 totals 21 residues. Trimming cost V 5 bases and J 6 bases, with 35 bases left between them. This chain's CDR3 is CASSFLRLGQYSRGPSQPQHF. The CDR3 nucleotides read TGTGCCAGTAGTTTTTTGCGCTTAGGACAGTACTCCCGTGGGCCTTCTCAGCCCCAGCATTTT.

The rearrangement uses TRBV27 and TRBJ2-7; 12 nucleotides line up with TRBD2. CDR1 is MNHEY, CDR2 SMNVEV, per germline (reference sequence). J was trimmed by 3 bases and V by 8 bases; bases with no gene match: 5. This CDR3 contains 14 residues. CDR3 nucleotide sequence: TGTGCCAGCTCCGGACTAGCGGGGCTCTACGAGCAGTACTTC. Translating gives CASSGLAGLYEQYF.

The chain uses TRBV7-9 and TRBJ2-1; D is undetermined. Between the trimmed V and J ends, which lost 5 bases and 13 bases, there was a span of 12 bases. The germline V gene has CDR1 SEHNR and CDR2 FQNEAQ (reference sequence). The CDR3 runs to 11 residues. The DNA of the CDR3 is TGTGCCAGCAGCGCCCCCCGGGTCCAGTTCTTC. This codes for CASSAPRVQFF.

The chain employs TRBV5-4 and TRBJ1-1; 7 bases are shared with TRBD1. From germline, CDR1 is SGHNT and CDR2 YYREEE (reference sequence). Trimming at V came to 3 bases and at J to 1 base, leaving 6 bases not matched to a gene. CDR3 size: 15 residues. For the CDR3, the DNA is TGTGCCAGCAGCTCTTCTCAGGGGGGGAACACTGAAGCTTTCTTT. Translation gives CASSSSQGGNTEAFF.

The V gene is TRBV5-1, the J gene TRBJ2-7; TRBD1 matches at 7 bases. After removal of 4 bases from V and 2 bases from J, the junction contained 9 bases not matched to a gene. Germline V lookup: CDR1 SGHRS, CDR2 YFSETQ. The CDR3 is 15 amino acids. CDR3 nucleotides: TGCGCCAGCAGCGGACAGGCCGCCGGGCCCTACGAGCAGTACTTC. Its translation: CASSGQAAGPYEQYF.

V usage is TRBV5-6 and J usage is TRBJ1-6; 9 positions match TRBD1. The germline V gene has CDR1 SGHDT and CDR2 YYEEEE. The CDR3 contains 14 residues. The ends lost 4 bases at V and 9 bases at J; junction bases unmatched: 5. Here the CDR3 reads CASSQGQGFSPLHF. The CDR3 DNA is TGTGCCAGCAGCCAGGGACAGGGTTTTTCACCCCTCCACTTT.

The V call is TRBV28, the J call TRBJ1-2; no reliable D call. V was trimmed by 1 base and J by 4 bases, leaving 7 bases between them. The CDR3 sequence is 13 residues long. Germline V gives CDR1 MDHEN, CDR2 SYDVKM. CDR3 sequence (DNA): TGTGCCAGCAGTTTATCACGGGGCTATGGCTACACCTTC. This codes for CASSLSRGYGYTF.

The V and J genes are TRBV2 and TRBJ1-3; possible D gene TRBD1, 5 bases. The V and J ends lost 8 bases and 4 bases respectively, with 12 bases between them. In germline, CDR1 is SNHLY, CDR2 FYNNEI. This CDR3 region has 13 residues. CDR3 sequence (DNA): TGTGCCAGCGAAAGACAGCCAGGAAACACCATATATTTT. Protein product: CASERQPGNTIYF.

The chain joins TRBV7-3 to TRBJ2-1, with 8 bases aligning to TRBD2. The CDR3 runs to 16 residues. Germline V gene lookup returns CDR1 SGHTA and CDR2 FQGTGA. V was clipped by 5 bases and J by 6 bases; unmatched bases: 12. CDR3 nucleotide sequence: TGTGCCAGCAGCCCCCTTGCCGGGAGGGCCTCCAATGAGCAGTTCTTC. Its protein is CASSPLAGRASNEQFF.

Points on this clone: Other DNA sequences in this sample translate to the same CDR3. The chain has TRBV11-2 and TRBJ2-7; TRBD2 matches 9 bases. The germline V gene encodes CDR1 SGHAT and CDR2 FQNNGV. The CDR3 covers 14 residues. V gave up 1 base and J gave up 3 bases; unmatched junction bases: 1. CDR3 sequence reads: CASSLGSGSYEQYF. Here the CDR3 DNA reads TGTGCCAGCAGCTTAGGTAGCGGGAGCTACGAGCAGTACTTC.